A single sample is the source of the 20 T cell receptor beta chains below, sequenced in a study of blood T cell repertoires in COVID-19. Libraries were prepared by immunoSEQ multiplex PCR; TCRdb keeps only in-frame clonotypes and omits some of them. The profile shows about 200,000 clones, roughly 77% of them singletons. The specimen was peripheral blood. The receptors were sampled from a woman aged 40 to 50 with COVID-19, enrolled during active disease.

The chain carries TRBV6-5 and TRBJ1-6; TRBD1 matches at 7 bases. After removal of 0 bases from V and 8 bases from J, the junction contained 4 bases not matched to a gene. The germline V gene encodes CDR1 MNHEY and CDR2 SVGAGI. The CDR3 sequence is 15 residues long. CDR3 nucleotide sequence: TGTGCCAGCAGTTACTCCCAACAGGGGCATTCACCCCTCCACTTT. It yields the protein CASSYSQQGHSPLHF.

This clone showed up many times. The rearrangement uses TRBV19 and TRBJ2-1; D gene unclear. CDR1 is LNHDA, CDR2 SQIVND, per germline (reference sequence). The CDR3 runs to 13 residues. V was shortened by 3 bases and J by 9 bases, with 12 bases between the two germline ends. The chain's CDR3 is CASSIPQAGEQFF. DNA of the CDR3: TGTGCCAGTAGTATCCCTCAAGCAGGTGAGCAGTTCTTC.

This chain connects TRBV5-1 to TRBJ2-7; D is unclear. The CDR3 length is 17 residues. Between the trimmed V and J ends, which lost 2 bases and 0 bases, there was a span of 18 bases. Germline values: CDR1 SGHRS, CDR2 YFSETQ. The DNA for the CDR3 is TGCGCCAGCAGCTTCCTCTTCGACACTCAGAGCTCCTACGAGCAGTACTTC. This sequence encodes CASSFLFDTQSSYEQYF.

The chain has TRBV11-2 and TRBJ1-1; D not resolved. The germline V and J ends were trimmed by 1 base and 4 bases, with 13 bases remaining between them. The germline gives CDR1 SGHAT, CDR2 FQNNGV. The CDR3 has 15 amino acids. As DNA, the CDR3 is TGTGCCAGCAGCTTAGGGCCCATTCAGGCCACTGAAGCTTTCTTT. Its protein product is CASSLGPIQATEAFF.

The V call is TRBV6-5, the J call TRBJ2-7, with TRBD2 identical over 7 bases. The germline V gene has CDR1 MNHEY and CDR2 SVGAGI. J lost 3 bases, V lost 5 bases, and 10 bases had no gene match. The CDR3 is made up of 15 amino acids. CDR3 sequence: CASSLRGDGFYEQYF. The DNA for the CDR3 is TGTGCCAGCAGTCTTCGGGGGGACGGCTTCTACGAGCAGTACTTC.

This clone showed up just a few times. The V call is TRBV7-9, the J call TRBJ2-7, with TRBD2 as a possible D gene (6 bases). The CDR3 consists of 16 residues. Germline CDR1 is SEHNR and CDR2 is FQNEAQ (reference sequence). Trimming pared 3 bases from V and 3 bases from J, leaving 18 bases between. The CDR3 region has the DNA TGTGCCAGCAGCTTGGGACTCCAGGGACGGGGCTACGAGCAGTACTTC. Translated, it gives CASSLGLQGRGYEQYF. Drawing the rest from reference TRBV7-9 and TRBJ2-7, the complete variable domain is DTGVSQNPRHKITKRGQNVTFRCDPISEHNRLYWYRQTLGQGPEFLTYFQNEAQLEKSRLLSDRFSAERPKGSFSTLEIQRTEQGDSAMYLCASSLGLQGRGYEQYFGPGTRLTVT.

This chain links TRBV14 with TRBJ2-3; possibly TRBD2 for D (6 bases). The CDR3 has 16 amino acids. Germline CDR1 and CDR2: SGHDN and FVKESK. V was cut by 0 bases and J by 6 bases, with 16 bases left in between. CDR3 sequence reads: CASSQDIGVAVDTQYF. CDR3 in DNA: TGTGCCAGCAGCCAAGATATCGGAGTAGCGGTTGATACGCAGTATTTT. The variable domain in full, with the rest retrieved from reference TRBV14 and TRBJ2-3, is EAGVTQFPSHSVIEKGQTVTLRCDPISGHDNLYWYRRVMGKEIKFLLHFVKESKQDESGMPNNRFLAERTGGTYSTLKVQPAELEDSGVYFCASSQDIGVAVDTQYFGPGTRLTVL.

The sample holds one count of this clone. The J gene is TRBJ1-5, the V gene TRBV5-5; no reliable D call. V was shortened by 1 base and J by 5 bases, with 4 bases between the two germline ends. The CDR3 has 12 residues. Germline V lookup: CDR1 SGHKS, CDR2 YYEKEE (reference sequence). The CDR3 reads CASSLSDQPQHF. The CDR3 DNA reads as TGTGCCAGCAGCTTGTCGGATCAGCCCCAGCATTTT.

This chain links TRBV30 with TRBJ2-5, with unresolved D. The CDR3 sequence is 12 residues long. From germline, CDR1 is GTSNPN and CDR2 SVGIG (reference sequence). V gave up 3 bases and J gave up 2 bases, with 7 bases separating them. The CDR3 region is CAWRRSQETQYF. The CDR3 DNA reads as TGTGCCTGGAGGCGCTCTCAAGAGACCCAGTACTTC.

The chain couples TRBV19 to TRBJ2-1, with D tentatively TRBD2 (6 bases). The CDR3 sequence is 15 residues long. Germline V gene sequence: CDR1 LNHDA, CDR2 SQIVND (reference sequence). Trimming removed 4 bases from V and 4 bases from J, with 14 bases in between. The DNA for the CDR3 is TGTGCCAGTAGTACACTAGCCGCACTATACAATGAGCAGTTCTTC. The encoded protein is CASSTLAALYNEQFF.

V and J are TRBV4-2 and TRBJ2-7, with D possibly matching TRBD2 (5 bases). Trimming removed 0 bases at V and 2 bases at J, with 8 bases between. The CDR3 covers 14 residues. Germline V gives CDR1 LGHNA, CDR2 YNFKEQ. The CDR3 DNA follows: TGTGCCAGCAGCCAAGACGAGGGAACCTACGAGCAGTACTTC. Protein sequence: CASSQDEGTYEQYF.

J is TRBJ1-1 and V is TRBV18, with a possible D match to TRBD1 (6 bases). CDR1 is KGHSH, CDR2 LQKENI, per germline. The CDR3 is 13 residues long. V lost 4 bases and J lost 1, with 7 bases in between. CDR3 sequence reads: CASSQGQNTEAFF. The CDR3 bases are TGTGCCAGCTCACAGGGACAGAACACTGAAGCTTTCTTT. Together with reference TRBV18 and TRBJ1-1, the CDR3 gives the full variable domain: NAGVMQNPRHLVRRRGQEARLRCSPMKGHSHVYWYRQLPEEGLKFMVYLQKENIIDESGMPKERFSAEFPKEGPSILRIQQVVRGDSAAYFCASSQGQNTEAFFGQGTRLTVV.

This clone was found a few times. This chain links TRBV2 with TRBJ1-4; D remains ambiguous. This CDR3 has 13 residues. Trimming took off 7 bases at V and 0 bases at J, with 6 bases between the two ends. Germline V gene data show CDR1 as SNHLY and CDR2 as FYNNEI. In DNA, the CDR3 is TGTGCCAGCACTTTAGCAACTAATGAAAAACTGTTTTTT. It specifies CASTLATNEKLFF.

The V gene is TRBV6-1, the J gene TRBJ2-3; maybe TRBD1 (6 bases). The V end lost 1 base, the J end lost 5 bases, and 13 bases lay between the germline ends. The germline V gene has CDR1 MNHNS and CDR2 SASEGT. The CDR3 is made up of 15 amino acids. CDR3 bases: TGTGCCAGCAGTGAAGGGCCGTACAGGGAAGATACGCAGTATTTT. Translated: CASSEGPYREDTQYF.

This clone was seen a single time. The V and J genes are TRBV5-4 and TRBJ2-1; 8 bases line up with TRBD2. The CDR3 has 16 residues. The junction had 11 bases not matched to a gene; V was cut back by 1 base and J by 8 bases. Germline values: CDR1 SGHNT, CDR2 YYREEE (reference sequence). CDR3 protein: CASSLPLREDSDEQFF. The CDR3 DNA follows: TGTGCCAGCAGCTTGCCCTTGCGGGAGGATTCGGATGAGCAGTTCTTC.

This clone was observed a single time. The CDR3 loop reads CASSDHQYEQYF. Written as DNA, the CDR3 is TGTGCCAGCAGTGACCATCAGTACGAGCAGTACTTC. V and J are TRBV2 and TRBJ2-7; D unresolved. Trimming took off 3 bases at V and 4 bases at J, with 7 bases between the two ends. Germline loops: CDR1 SNHLY, CDR2 FYNNEI. CDR3 length: 12 residues.

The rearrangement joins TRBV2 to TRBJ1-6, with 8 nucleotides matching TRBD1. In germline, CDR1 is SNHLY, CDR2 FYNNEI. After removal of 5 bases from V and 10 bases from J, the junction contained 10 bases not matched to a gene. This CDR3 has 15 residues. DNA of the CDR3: TGTGCCAGCAGTATTGACAGGGGAGGAAAATCACCCCTCCACTTT. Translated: CASSIDRGGKSPLHF.

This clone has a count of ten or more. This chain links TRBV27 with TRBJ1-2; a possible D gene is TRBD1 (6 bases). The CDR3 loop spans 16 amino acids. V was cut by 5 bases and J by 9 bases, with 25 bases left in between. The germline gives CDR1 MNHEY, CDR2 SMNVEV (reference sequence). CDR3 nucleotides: TGTGCCAGCAGTCGGCTACAGGGCGTGGTGTACATGAGCTACACCTTC. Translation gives CASSRLQGVVYMSYTF.

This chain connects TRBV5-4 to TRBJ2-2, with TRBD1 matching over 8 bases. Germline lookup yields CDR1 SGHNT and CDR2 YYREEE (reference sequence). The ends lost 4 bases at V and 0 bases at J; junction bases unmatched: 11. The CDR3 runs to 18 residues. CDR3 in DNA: TGTGCCAGCAGCCCGGGGACAGGAGATTCCTCGAACACCGGGGAGCTGTTTTTT. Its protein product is CASSPGTGDSSNTGELFF.

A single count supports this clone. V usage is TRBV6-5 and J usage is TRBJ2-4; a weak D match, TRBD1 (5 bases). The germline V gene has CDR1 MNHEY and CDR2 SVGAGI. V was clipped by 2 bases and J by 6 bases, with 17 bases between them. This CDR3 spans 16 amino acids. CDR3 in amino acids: CASSYGAGAHPNIQYF. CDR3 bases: TGTGCCAGCAGTTACGGGGCCGGCGCACACCCAAACATTCAGTACTTC.